This T cell receptor (beta chain) was sequenced for a study of T cells in Graves' hyperthyroidism and ophthalmopathy. Study conclusions and caveats: Separating ophthalmopathy from stable hyperthyroidism was achieved by a 13 V-J model. Most expanded thyroid clonotypes above 0.001 also appeared in blood.

Diagnosis rested on symptoms, serum thyroxine and TRAb, thyroid ultrasound, and orbital computed tomography. Turning to this clonotype: What it recognizes is unknown.

Researchers took RNA transcripts and amplified the TCR beta CDR3 regions from them. The TCR CDR3 first-round RT-PCR relied on the HTBI primer set. TCRdb itself ran the multiplex PCR reads through MiXCR, one entry per CDR3 protein. The data show around 660,000 distinct CDR3 sequences, with 45% seen just once and less than 9% held by the top ten. The TCR comes from an adult man with Graves' disease, either hyperthyroidism or ophthalmopathy (not recorded which). The sequenced material came from peripheral blood or thyroid tissue (not recorded which).

The DNA of the CDR3 is TGTGCCAGCAGTTCACAGAGGGCTGAAGCTTTCTTT. Translated: CASSSQRAEAFF. The chain is built from TRBV6-6 and TRBJ1-1; D not certain. From germline, CDR1 is MNHNY and CDR2 SVGAGI (reference sequence). Trimming left V 4 bases short and J 6 bases short, with 9 bases between. The CDR3 extends over 12 amino acids.